The 14 T cell receptor beta chains presented below share a single source sample, sequenced in a study of blood T cell repertoires in COVID-19. Sequenced by immunoSEQ multiplex PCR; TCRdb stores in-frame clones only, minus some. There are around 200,000 clones in the sample; less than 85% occur only once, and 2.5% to 3.5% lies in the top ten. The sequenced material came from PBMCs or T cells enriched from blood (not recorded which). These TCRs come from a woman in her 30s who had recovered from COVID-19.

This clone was counted between two and nine times. CDR3 loop: CASFRGEDGYTF. Written as DNA, the CDR3 is TGTGCCTCGTTCAGGGGGGAGGATGGCTACACCTTC. The V gene is TRBV30, the J gene TRBJ1-2; TRBD1 agrees at 7 bases. Germline lookup yields CDR1 GTSNPN and CDR2 SVGIG (reference sequence). V trimming: 7 bases; J trimming: 6 bases; junction bases outside the gene matches: 8. The CDR3 is made up of 12 amino acids. The complete variable domain, with remaining parts taken from reference TRBV30 and TRBJ1-2, reads SQTIHQWPATLVQPVGSPLSLECTVEGTSNPNLYWYRQAAGRGLQLLFYSVGIGQISSEVPQNLSASRPQDRQFILSSKKLLLSDSGFYLCASFRGEDGYTFGSGTRLTVV.

This chain connects TRBV6-4 to TRBJ1-4; D is undetermined. V lost 8 bases, J lost 3 bases, and 13 bases lay in between. The CDR3 is 14 amino acids. The germline CDR1 and CDR2 sequences are MRHNA and SNTAGT. CDR3 region: CASAATGSNEKLFF. The CDR3 DNA is TGTGCCAGCGCCGCCACGGGATCTAATGAAAAACTGTTTTTT.

The V call is TRBV5-1, the J call TRBJ2-4; 8 nucleotides agree with TRBD1. CDR1 and CDR2 (germline): SGHRS, YFSETQ. The CDR3 is 15 residues long. The V gene end was trimmed by 4 bases and the J gene end by 7 bases; junction bases not matched to a gene: 10. Here the CDR3 reads CASSTDRGVGNIQYF. In nucleotides, the CDR3 is TGCGCCAGCAGCACCGACAGGGGCGTCGGGAACATTCAGTACTTC.

V usage is TRBV5-4 and J usage is TRBJ2-2, with 7 bases aligning to TRBD1. V shed 0 bases and J 2 bases; nucleotides not matched to a gene: 7. The germline V gene has CDR1 SGHNT and CDR2 YYREEE (reference sequence). The CDR3 is 17 amino acids. CDR3 nucleotide sequence: TGTGCCAGCAGCTTGGCGTATCGGACAGGCAACACCGGGGAGCTGTTTTTT. This codes for CASSLAYRTGNTGELFF.

The gene calls are TRBV19 and TRBJ2-7; 7 bases are shared with TRBD2. There are 14 residues in the CDR3. Germline lookup yields CDR1 LNHDA and CDR2 SQIVND (reference sequence). The V gene end was trimmed by 5 bases and the J gene end by 3 bases; junction bases not matched to a gene: 7. The CDR3 coding sequence is TGTGCCAGTAGTCCCGGGACGGGAGGCTACGAGCAGTACTTC. This codes for CASSPGTGGYEQYF.

This clone has only a few counts. The chain carries TRBV7-8 and TRBJ2-2; TRBD2 agrees at 8 bases. Germline V gene data show CDR1 as SGHVS and CDR2 as FQNEAQ. Germline trimming cut 2 bases from V and 5 bases from J; bases unmatched to any gene: 10. CDR3 length: 17 amino acids. CDR3 in DNA: TGTGCCAGCAGCTTATTGAGAGCGGGAGTAGGAACCGGGGAGCTGTTTTTT. Protein sequence: CASSLLRAGVGTGELFF.

This clone was recorded only once. V is TRBV28 and J is TRBJ1-2; 8 bases align to TRBD1. CDR3 length: 17 amino acids. Trimming at V came to 7 bases and at J to 4 bases, leaving 17 bases not matched to a gene. Germline-derived CDR1 and CDR2 are MDHEN and SYDVKM. The CDR3 reads CASNLLGGTGEGYGYTF. The CDR3 DNA sequence: TGTGCCAGCAACCTATTGGGGGGGACAGGCGAGGGCTATGGCTACACCTTC.

The CDR3 nucleotides read TGTGCCAGCAGCTCAGGGGCGGGAGCCTATGGCTACACCTTC. It specifies CASSSGAGAYGYTF. The chain links TRBV7-2 to TRBJ1-2, with D perhaps matching TRBD1 (6 bases). Germline CDR1 reads SGHTA; CDR2 reads FQGNSA. This CDR3 has 14 amino acids. V was pared by 4 bases and J by 4 bases, with 13 bases between.

The chain has TRBV2 and TRBJ1-4; D gene unclear. This CDR3 contains 16 residues. Deletions cut 10 bases from V and 0 bases from J, with 18 bases between. Germline CDR1 is SNHLY and CDR2 is FYNNEI. The CDR3 here is CATRRRVQSTNEKLFF. CDR3 bases: TGTGCCACCAGGAGGAGGGTTCAATCAACTAATGAAAAACTGTTTTTT.

The chain combines TRBV28 with TRBJ1-6, with 7 bases matching TRBD1. The V segment lost 6 bases and the J segment 9 bases; nucleotides outside the gene matches: 11. CDR1 is MDHEN, CDR2 SYDVKM, per germline. The CDR3 length is 15 residues. The CDR3 loop reads CASRSTGVRASPLHF. The CDR3 DNA reads as TGTGCCAGCAGATCTACAGGGGTACGAGCTTCACCCCTCCACTTT. The variable domain in full, with the rest retrieved from reference TRBV28 and TRBJ1-6, is DVKVTQSSRYLVKRTGEKVFLECVQDMDHENMFWYRQDPGLGLRLIYFSYDVKMKEKGDIPEGYSVSREKKERFSLILESASTNQTSMYLCASRSTGVRASPLHFGNGTRLTVT.

This clone was seen more than once but under ten times. The chain joins TRBV24-1 to TRBJ1-4; D gene uncertain. The CDR3 sequence is 18 residues long. V lost 6 bases to trimming and J lost 0 bases, with 19 bases between them. Germline V gives CDR1 KGHDR, CDR2 SFDVKD. The CDR3 sequence: CATSLGGHGGPTNEKLFF. The CDR3 DNA reads as TGTGCCACCAGTTTGGGCGGCCATGGAGGGCCAACTAATGAAAAACTGTTTTTT.

The chain combines TRBV11-2 with TRBJ2-7; a weak D match, TRBD2 (6 bases). CDR1 and CDR2 from the germline V gene are SGHAT and FQNNGV. V lost 5 bases and J 0 bases, leaving 14 bases between the germline ends. The CDR3 loop spans 15 amino acids. CDR3 protein: CASSPAGGNSYEQYF. The CDR3 nucleotides are TGTGCCAGCAGCCCAGCCGGCGGGAACTCCTACGAGCAGTACTTC.

The V and J genes are TRBV7-9 and TRBJ1-4, with TRBD1 matching 9 bases. Germline lookup yields CDR1 SEHNR and CDR2 FQNEAQ (reference sequence). The CDR3 loop spans 15 amino acids. The trim removed 5 bases at V and 6 bases at J, leaving 7 bases unmatched. Here the CDR3 reads CASSPVQGAHEKLFF. CDR3 nucleotide sequence: TGTGCCAGCAGCCCCGTACAGGGGGCGCATGAAAAACTGTTTTTT.

The gene calls are TRBV21-1 and TRBJ1-6; the table assigns TRBD1, which was not confirmed against the DNA. TRBV21-1 is tagged as a pseudogene. This CDR3 is 16 amino acids long. CDR3 sequence (DNA): TGTGCCAGCAGCATGACAGGAACCTCCTATAATTCACCCCTCCACTTT. Translation gives CASSMTGTSYNSPLHF.